Listed below are T cell receptor beta chains from one sample, sequenced in a study of blood T cell repertoires in COVID-19. The protocol was immunoSEQ multiplex PCR, while the TCRdb copy is restricted to in-frame clones and leaves out a portion. The data hold 200,000 or so clones, with about 84% observed a single time. Material: peripheral blood. The receptors were gathered from a person between 65 and 79 years old with COVID-19, enrolled during active disease. Both conserved end residues are part of each CDR3. The D gene is left open where the match is weak. The size field is filled for only some rows; it gives once, few, many or a size class.

d_gene	v_gene	abundance	j_gene	CDR3aa	CDR3nt
.	TRBV6-5	.	TRBJ2-2	CASMWQVNTGELFF	TGTGCCAGCATGTGGCAGGTGAACACCGGGGAGCTGTTTTTT
.	TRBV20-1	.	TRBJ1-1	CSAGGVPEAFF	TGCAGTGCTGGGGGGGTCCCTGAAGCTTTCTTT
TRBD1	TRBV28	.	TRBJ1-4	CASSRQGLAEKLFF	TGTGCCAGCAGCCGACAGGGACTGGCTGAAAAACTGTTTTTT
.	TRBV19	.	TRBJ2-1	CASSIAGEPYNEQFF	TGTGCCAGTAGTATAGCGGGGGAACCCTACAATGAGCAGTTCTTC
.	TRBV28	.	TRBJ1-1	CASTSTGNTEAFF	TGTGCCAGCACCTCGACAGGGAACACTGAAGCTTTCTTT
TRBD2	TRBV7-6	once	TRBJ2-1	CASSLAPREDEQFF	TGTGCCAGCAGCTTAGCGCCACGGGAGGATGAGCAGTTCTTC
TRBD2	TRBV5-4	.	TRBJ2-3	CASSSPSGPSTDTQYF	TGTGCCAGCAGCTCCCCTAGCGGACCTAGCACAGATACGCAGTATTTT
.	TRBV6-5	.	TRBJ1-1	CASKRVGVNTEAFF	TGTGCCAGCAAGAGGGTAGGTGTGAACACTGAAGCTTTCTTT
.	TRBV18	.	TRBJ2-3	CASSPSAGINTQYF	TGTGCCAGCTCACCGTCCGCAGGGATCAATACGCAGTATTTT
.	TRBV19	.	TRBJ1-5	CASSISRGQPQHF	TGTGCCAGTAGTATATCCAGGGGTCAGCCCCAGCATTTT
.	TRBV12-3/TRBV12-4	few	TRBJ2-7	CASSLQVSYEQYF	TGTGCCAGCAGTTTGCAGGTATCATACGAGCAGTACTTC
TRBD1	TRBV5-1	.	TRBJ2-2	CASSSNRGMNTGELFF	TGCGCCAGCAGCTCGAACAGGGGTATGAACACCGGGGAGCTGTTTTTT
TRBD1	TRBV5-1	.	TRBJ2-7	CASSFNGQGVYEQYF	TGCGCCAGCAGCTTTAATGGACAGGGAGTCTACGAGCAGTACTTC
.	TRBV23-1	.	TRBJ1-2	CASSQMRVGPYGYTF	TGCGCCAGCAGTCAAATGAGGGTAGGCCCTTATGGCTACACCTTC
.	TRBV5-4	once	TRBJ1-1	CASRYAGGDEAFF	TGTGCCAGTCGGTACGCGGGAGGGGATGAAGCTTTCTTT
.	TRBV5-6	.	TRBJ2-1	CASSWVGGPVDEQFF	TGTGCCAGCAGCTGGGTAGGGGGACCCGTGGATGAGCAGTTCTTC
TRBD1	TRBV28	.	TRBJ1-1	CASSPPTGQDTEAFF	TGTGCCAGCAGTCCCCCGACAGGGCAGGACACTGAAGCTTTCTTT
.	TRBV5-1	few	TRBJ2-3	CASSLGLVMDTQYF	TGCGCCAGCAGCTTGGGACTCGTCATGGATACGCAGTATTTT
.	TRBV28	.	TRBJ1-4	CASKGTHLSKLFF	TGTGCCAGCAAAGGGACACACCTATCAAAACTGTTTTTT
TRBD2	TRBV30	.	TRBJ2-3	CAWSVAGGFRDTQYF	TGTGCCTGGAGTGTAGCGGGAGGGTTCAGAGATACGCAGTATTTT
.	TRBV28	.	TRBJ2-3	CASSWQVDSTDTQYF	TGTGCCAGCAGTTGGCAGGTGGATAGCACAGATACGCAGTATTTT
.	TRBV24-1	.	TRBJ1-5	CATRGNQGRVQPQHF	TGTGCCACCAGGGGGAATCAGGGTCGGGTTCAGCCCCAGCATTTT
.	TRBV2	.	TRBJ1-1	CASSLRQAMNTEAFF	TGTGCCAGCAGTTTGAGACAGGCAATGAACACTGAAGCTTTCTTT
TRBD1	TRBV6-2/TRBV6-3	.	TRBJ1-2	CASSYSWDSQGGNYGYTF	TGTGCCAGCAGTTACTCTTGGGACAGTCAAGGGGGTAACTATGGCTACACCTTC
.	TRBV6-6	.	TRBJ1-1	CASSYMGRQNTEAFF	TGTGCCAGCAGTTACATGGGCAGGCAGAACACTGAAGCTTTCTTT
.	TRBV6-5	.	TRBJ2-1	CASGEAYNEQFF	TGTGCCAGCGGGGAGGCCTACAATGAGCAGTTCTTC
TRBD1	TRBV7-8	.	TRBJ1-1	CASSSTGYGTEAFF	TGTGCCAGCAGCTCGACAGGGTACGGCACTGAAGCTTTCTTT
TRBD1	TRBV15	.	TRBJ1-3	CATSTRDRMAGNTIYF	TGTGCCACCAGCACCCGGGACAGGATGGCTGGAAACACCATATATTTT
TRBD1	TRBV19	.	TRBJ2-3	CASRPRDRKSDTQYF	TGTGCCAGTAGGCCCCGGGACAGAAAATCAGATACGCAGTATTTT
TRBD2	TRBV27	.	TRBJ2-7	CASSPFPGGGSYEQYF	TGTGCCAGCAGTCCTTTCCCGGGAGGAGGCTCCTACGAGCAGTACTTC
.	TRBV19	once	TRBJ2-3	CATTLSRDTKDTQYF	TGTGCCACCACACTATCTCGGGACACAAAAGATACGCAGTATTTT
.	TRBV6-6	.	TRBJ2-2	CASSPAGNSGELFF	TGTGCCAGCAGCCCCGCGGGGAACTCCGGGGAGCTGTTTTTT
TRBD1	TRBV12-3/TRBV12-4	.	TRBJ1-1	CASRGQGETEAFF	TGTGCCAGCAGGGGACAGGGTGAGACTGAAGCTTTCTTT
TRBD2	TRBV7-6	.	TRBJ2-1	CASSFSPTGTSNEQFF	TGTGCCAGCAGCTTCTCTCCTACCGGGACTAGCAATGAGCAGTTCTTC
.	TRBV5-8	.	TRBJ2-7	CASTILLRVGAYEQYF	TGTGCCAGCACCATCCTTCTCAGGGTAGGCGCCTACGAGCAGTACTTC
TRBD1	TRBV11-1	.	TRBJ1-4	CASSRDRDVEKLFF	TGTGCCAGCAGCCGCGACAGGGATGTCGAAAAACTGTTTTTT
TRBD2	TRBV2	.	TRBJ2-7	CASSLGGGAEQYF	TGTGCCAGCAGCCTCGGGGGGGGCGCCGAGCAGTACTTC
.	TRBV3-1/TRBV3-2	few	TRBJ1-5	CASSQDLGTPQPQHF	TGTGCCAGCAGCCAAGATCTAGGGACACCTCAGCCCCAGCATTTT
TRBD2	TRBV5-1	.	TRBJ2-7	CASSGRTSGRYYEQYF	TGCGCCAGCAGCGGACGGACTAGCGGGAGGTATTACGAGCAGTACTTC
.	TRBV21-1	.	TRBJ2-5	CASSKLWRQGGETQYF	TGTGCCAGCAGCAAACTCTGGAGGCAGGGAGGAGAGACCCAGTACTTC
TRBD1	TRBV3-1/TRBV3-2	.	TRBJ1-1	CASRLGQGRTEAFF	TGTGCCAGCAGACTGGGACAGGGTCGCACTGAAGCTTTCTTT
.	TRBV6-2/TRBV6-3	.	TRBJ2-7	CASSYGLLYEQYF	TGTGCCAGCAGTTATGGACTACTCTACGAGCAGTACTTC
.	TRBV28	.	TRBJ1-5	CASSLLSGNQPQHF	TGTGCCAGCAGTTTATTGTCGGGAAATCAGCCCCAGCATTTT
.	TRBV25-1	once	TRBJ2-6	CASSEKGQFLAGANVLTF	TGTGCCAGCAGTGAAAAGGGACAATTCCTCGCTGGGGCCAACGTCCTGACTTTC
TRBD2	TRBV27	.	TRBJ2-3	CASSTPSGGGSDTQYF	TGTGCCAGCAGTACCCCTAGCGGGGGAGGGTCAGATACGCAGTATTTT
.	TRBV27	.	TRBJ1-6	CASRTKGGTFSPLHF	TGTGCCAGCAGAACAAAGGGGGGGACCTTTTCACCCCTCCACTTT
TRBD1	TRBV18	.	TRBJ1-6	CASSPGQVNSPLHF	TGTGCCAGCTCACCGGGACAGGTTAATTCACCCCTCCACTTT
.	TRBV28	.	TRBJ1-5	CASSLTGRQHQPQHF	TGTGCCAGCAGTTTAACAGGGCGACAGCATCAGCCCCAGCATTTT
.	TRBV14	.	TRBJ2-7	CASSGASRSYEQYF	TGTGCCAGCAGCGGGGCTAGTCGGTCCTACGAGCAGTACTTC
TRBD1	TRBV9	.	TRBJ1-2	CASSKQLDRGYGYTF	TGTGCCAGCAGCAAACAATTGGACAGGGGCTATGGCTACACCTTC
TRBD2	TRBV4-3	.	TRBJ2-2	CASSQESGGAGELFF	TGCGCCAGCAGCCAAGAAAGCGGGGGGGCCGGGGAGCTGTTTTTT
.	TRBV3-1/TRBV3-2	.	TRBJ1-5	CASSQDRSGVLGPQHF	TGTGCCAGCAGCCAAGATCGGTCGGGGGTCCTAGGCCCCCAGCATTTT
.	TRBV5-4	.	TRBJ2-3	CASSAGERFTDTQYF	TGTGCCAGCAGCGCAGGGGAGCGGTTCACAGATACGCAGTATTTT
TRBD1	TRBV29-1	once	TRBJ2-5	CSVAGTGVETQYF	TGCAGCGTCGCCGGGACAGGGGTGGAGACCCAGTACTTC
.	TRBV19	.	TRBJ1-1	CASSIPGGRNTEAFF	TGTGCCAGTAGTATCCCGGGGGGCCGGAACACTGAAGCTTTCTTT
TRBD2	TRBV5-5	.	TRBJ2-3	CASSLSIAGGTDTQYF	TGTGCCAGCAGCCTCTCTATTGCGGGAGGCACAGATACGCAGTATTTT
.	TRBV19	.	TRBJ1-1	CASSIRTAEAFF	TGTGCCAGTAGTATACGGACAGCTGAAGCTTTCTTT
TRBD1	TRBV18	.	TRBJ1-5	CASSGTGRSNQPQHF	TGTGCCAGCTCAGGGACAGGGCGTAGCAATCAGCCCCAGCATTTT
.	TRBV18	.	TRBJ1-1	CASSPTVNTEAFF	TGTGCCAGCTCCCCGACAGTAAACACTGAAGCTTTCTTT